Listed below are T cell receptor beta chains from one sample, sequenced in a study of post-analysis software for immune sequencing data. Using its own MiXCR run on the PCR reads, TCRdb lists one record per CDR3 protein. The sample yields fewer than 900,000 distinct CDR3 sequences, about 43% seen once. The specimen was blood. These receptors came from a girl aged 10 to 17 with multiple sclerosis. The conserved cysteine and the conserved F or W are not part of the CDR3 here. The order of the fields is V gene, CDR3 protein.

v_call: TRBV29-1; cdr3_aa: SVAGTGEGNEQF
v_call: TRBV7-2; cdr3_aa: ASRVGETQY
v_call: TRBV29-1; cdr3_aa: SVGGPGAEGANVLT
v_call: TRBV20-1; cdr3_aa: SALPASGSPDTQY
v_call: TRBV6-5; cdr3_aa: ASRSGTGKTDTQY
v_call: TRBV11-2; cdr3_aa: ASSLGNMGRETQY
v_call: TRBV6-2/TRBV6-3; cdr3_aa: ASSYSIGGSGYGYT
v_call: TRBV7-9; cdr3_aa: ASSLAGANVPT
v_call: TRBV29-1; cdr3_aa: SIGGLSYGYT
v_call: TRBV29-1; cdr3_aa: SFSGGPNYGYT
v_call: TRBV7-8; cdr3_aa: ASSPHRDGTDTQY
v_call: TRBV7-2; cdr3_aa: ASSLESQNYGYT
v_call: TRBV20-1; cdr3_aa: SAREGGGGTSSYNEQF
v_call: TRBV6-1; cdr3_aa: ASMRSSSYNEQF
v_call: TRBV15; cdr3_aa: ATSRDRGSHGQSQH
v_call: TRBV20-1; cdr3_aa: SARRLAGGQETQY
v_call: TRBV29-1; cdr3_aa: SVRATDRAKGYT
v_call: TRBV6-6; cdr3_aa: ASSYLREPHEQY
v_call: TRBV9; cdr3_aa: ASSGSLAGVDNEQF
v_call: TRBV6-2/TRBV6-3; cdr3_aa: ASSPTGIRQPQH
v_call: TRBV5-1; cdr3_aa: ASSNRGLAEYEQY
v_call: TRBV28; cdr3_aa: ANSTPTENYEQY
v_call: TRBV7-2; cdr3_aa: ASSWRLAGGSYNEQF
v_call: TRBV27; cdr3_aa: ASSLAVYSPLH
v_call: TRBV20-1; cdr3_aa: SYSTRDKRSEQF
v_call: TRBV6-5; cdr3_aa: ASSTGAGPSYNEQF